The 7 T cell receptor beta chains reported below all come from one sample, sequenced in a study of OX40 agonist ivuxolimab in advanced cancers. The library came from the immunoSEQ multiplex PCR assay. In its TCRdb copy, this immuneACCESS table keeps in-frame sequences only and misses some clones. Where compared with another copy, unresolved V genes explain less than half of these, and the others have no known cause. The sample has 80,000 or so clones on record, around 87% of them singletons. 0.32% of the sample belongs to the ten largest clones. The sequencing here drew on CD4+ or CD8+ T cells sorted from blood, taken in a trial of the OX40 agonist ivuxolimab. The receptors shown here come from an adult with an advanced solid tumor such as melanoma, head and neck, liver or kidney cancer.

The gene calls are TRBV6-1 and TRBJ1-1, with TRBD1 as a possible D gene (6 bases). Germline CDR1 and CDR2: MNHNS and SASEGT. CDR3 size: 15 residues. The V end lost 7 bases, the J end lost 0 bases, and 15 bases lay between the germline ends. As DNA, the CDR3 is TGTGCCAGCAAAAGAGACAGGCTAATGAACACTGAAGCTTTCTTT. Its protein is CASKRDRLMNTEAFF.

The genes are TRBV2 and TRBJ2-7; D tentatively fits TRBD1 or TRBD2 (5 bases each). Per germline, CDR1 SNHLY and CDR2 FYNNEI. The CDR3 extends over 13 amino acids. CDR3 sequence (DNA): TGCGCGAGCAGGGTGGACGGGAAATACGAGCAGTACGTC. It encodes CASRVDGKYEQYV.

The chain links TRBV28 to TRBJ1-2; D gene uncertain. In germline, CDR1 is MDHEN, CDR2 SYDVKM. CDR3 size: 12 residues. V lost 2 bases, J lost 5 bases, and 6 bases lay in between. This chain's CDR3 is CASSLNRYGYTF. The DNA for the CDR3 is TGTGCCAGCAGTTTAAATCGGTATGGCTACACCTTC.

The gene calls are TRBV7-8 and TRBJ2-5; D remains unclear. Trimming removed 1 base at V and 3 bases at J, with 12 bases between. The CDR3 contains 15 residues. Germline loops: CDR1 SGHVS, CDR2 FQNEAQ. This CDR3 reads CASSLGLYREETQYF. The CDR3 DNA sequence: TGTGCCAGCAGCTTAGGTCTCTACCGAGAAGAGACCCAGTACTTC.

The chain recombines TRBV18 with TRBJ1-3; D remains ambiguous. The CDR3 sequence is 13 residues long. Germline CDR1 KGHSH, CDR2 LQKENI. V was clipped by 4 bases and J by 4 bases, with 8 bases between them. The chain's CDR3 is CASSLAIGNTIYF. The CDR3, as DNA: TGTGCCAGCTCACTCGCAATCGGAAACACCATATATTTT. Full variable domain (rest looked up from reference TRBV18 and TRBJ1-3): NAGVMQNPRHLVRRRGQEARLRCSPMKGHSHVYWYRQLPEEGLKFMVYLQKENIIDESGMPKERFSAEFPKEGPSILRIQQVVRGDSAAYFCASSLAIGNTIYFGEGSWLTVV.

The rearrangement joins TRBV28 to TRBJ1-1; D not certain. V was trimmed by 3 bases and J by 0 bases, leaving 8 bases between them. Germline V lookup: CDR1 MDHEN, CDR2 SYDVKM. The CDR3 length is 14 residues. CDR3 DNA sequence: TGTGCCAGCAGTTTCGCCAGGATGAACACTGAAGCTTTCTTT. Its protein is CASSFARMNTEAFF. The whole variable domain, remainder taken from reference TRBV28 and TRBJ1-1, is DVKVTQSSRYLVKRTGEKVFLECVQDMDHENMFWYRQDPGLGLRLIYFSYDVKMKEKGDIPEGYSVSREKKERFSLILESASTNQTSMYLCASSFARMNTEAFFGQGTRLTVV.

This chain uses TRBV5-1 with TRBJ2-5; D is unclear. The CDR3 is 13 amino acids. V was trimmed by 4 bases and J by 5 bases, leaving 12 bases between them. Germline assignment: CDR1 SGHRS and CDR2 YFSETQ. In DNA form, the CDR3 reads TGCGCCAGCAGCCACAGCATTTCTGAGACCCAGTACTTC. This codes for CASSHSISETQYF.